Presented here are 18 T cell receptor beta chains from one specimen sequenced in a study of CD8 T cells in Susac syndrome. Roughly 0.45 to 1 ug RNA was reverse transcribed with random hexamers. From the immunoSEQ multiplex PCR reads, TCRdb called clonotypes with MiXCR, one entry per CDR3 protein. This table holds approximately 170,000 distinct CDR3 sequences, around 94% found once. The sample was CD4+ T cells from PBMCs. The source is a human donor with multiple sclerosis.

The chain has TRBV12-3 or TRBV12-4 and TRBJ2-2; D uncertain. V lost 6 bases and J 6 bases, leaving 11 bases between the germline ends. This CDR3 has 13 residues. CDR3 sequence (DNA): TGTGCCAGCAGCTTCACCGTTGCCGGGGAGCTGTTTTTT. Translation gives CASSFTVAGELFF.

V gene TRBV20-1 combines with J gene TRBJ2-7; TRBD1 matches at 9 bases. This CDR3 is built from 14 residues. Losses at the gene ends were 3 bases for V and 3 bases for J; bases not matched to a gene: 6. Per the germline V gene, CDR1 is DFQATT and CDR2 is SNEGSKA (reference sequence). CDR3 amino acids: CSASDRGIGYEQYF. Written as DNA, the CDR3 is TGCAGTGCTAGCGACAGGGGGATAGGCTACGAGCAGTACTTC.

The V gene is TRBV6-6, the J gene TRBJ2-2; D may be TRBD2 (5 bases). CDR3 length: 13 residues. Germline V gives CDR1 MNHNY, CDR2 SVGAGI (reference sequence). V lost 11 bases to trimming and J lost 0 bases, with 10 bases between them. CDR3 sequence (DNA): TGTGCCGGAGGAACTTCGAACACCGGGGAGCTGTTTTTT. Amino acid sequence: CAGGTSNTGELFF.

The rearrangement uses TRBV5-1 and TRBJ2-7, with a weak D call TRBD2 (5 bases). CDR3 length: 11 amino acids. The germline V gene has CDR1 SGHRS and CDR2 YFSETQ. Trimming cost V 6 bases and J 7 bases, with 11 bases left between them. In DNA, the CDR3 is TGCGCCAGCAAGCTAGCTGAGGAGCAGTACTTC. Translation gives CASKLAEEQYF.

This rearrangement joins TRBV7-9 to TRBJ2-1; D unresolved. Germline-derived CDR1 and CDR2 are SEHNR and FQNEAQ (reference sequence). This CDR3 spans 12 amino acids. Deletions cut 5 bases from V and 8 bases from J, with 10 bases between. The chain's CDR3 is CASSRISDEQFF. The CDR3 DNA reads TGTGCCAGCAGCCGTATATCGGATGAGCAGTTCTTC.

The V call is TRBV12-3 or TRBV12-4, the J call TRBJ2-7; 8 nucleotides match TRBD1. CDR3 size: 11 residues. V trimming: 7 bases; J trimming: 8 bases; junction bases outside the gene matches: 4. CDR3 protein: CASTRQGKQYF. The DNA of the CDR3 is TGTGCCAGCACAAGACAGGGGAAGCAGTACTTC.

The chain uses TRBV6-5 and TRBJ2-5; D not certain. The CDR3 runs 12 residues. V was trimmed by 6 bases and J by 5 bases, leaving 10 bases between them. The germline V gene has CDR1 MNHEY and CDR2 SVGAGI. The chain's CDR3 is CASRSAGETQYF. The CDR3 DNA is TGTGCCAGCAGATCAGCAGGCGAGACCCAGTACTTC.

V is TRBV29-1 and J is TRBJ2-5; TRBD1 matches 8 bases. Germline lookup yields CDR1 SQVTM and CDR2 ANQGSEA. This CDR3 region has 12 residues. V lost 7 bases and J lost 7; bases outside the gene matches: 8. CDR3 loop: CSGRTGSGTQYF. CDR3 DNA sequence: TGCAGCGGAAGGACAGGGTCCGGGACCCAGTACTTC.

The genes are TRBV10-3 and TRBJ1-2; the D gene is possibly TRBD1 (6 bases). The CDR3 is made up of 14 amino acids. Germline CDR1 is ENHRY and CDR2 is SYGVKD. The ends were cut back, 3 bases at V and 4 bases at J, with 12 bases in the middle. Here the CDR3 DNA reads TGTGCCATCAGTGAAAGGGGGGGTGGCTATGGCTACACCTTC. This gives the protein CAISERGGGYGYTF.

The chain links TRBV24-1 to TRBJ2-5, with TRBD2 as a possible D gene (6 bases). The CDR3 has 11 amino acids. Germline loops: CDR1 KGHDR, CDR2 SFDVKD. The germline V and J ends were trimmed by 9 bases and 5 bases, with 9 bases remaining between them. The CDR3 sequence is CATGGRETQYF. The DNA of the CDR3 is TGTGCCACCGGGGGGAGGGAGACCCAGTACTTC.

V and J are TRBV5-5 and TRBJ2-5; 7 positions match TRBD1. Unmatched junction bases numbered 9, after V lost 5 bases and J lost 5 bases. This CDR3 has 14 amino acids. Per the germline V gene, CDR1 is SGHKS and CDR2 is YYEKEE (reference sequence). As DNA, the CDR3 is TGTGCCAGCAGTGACAGGGCGAGGTCGGAGACCCAGTACTTC. Its protein is CASSDRARSETQYF. The whole variable domain, filled in from reference TRBV5-5 and TRBJ2-5, reads DAGVTQSPTHLIKTRGQQVTLRCSPISGHKSVSWYQQVLGQGPQFIFQYYEKEERGRGNFPDRFSARQFPNYSSELNVNALLLGDSALYLCASSDRARSETQYFGPGTRLLVL.

The V call is TRBV7-2, the J call TRBJ2-2, with a tentative D call TRBD2 (6 bases). Germline V gives CDR1 SGHTA, CDR2 FQGNSA. The CDR3 loop spans 15 amino acids. The V and J ends lost 3 bases and 5 bases respectively, with 13 bases between them. The CDR3 protein is CASSFGGPSTGELFF. DNA of the CDR3: TGTGCCAGCAGCTTCGGGGGACCCTCTACCGGGGAGCTGTTTTTT.

V and J are TRBV6-5 and TRBJ1-1; D uncertain. Germline lookup yields CDR1 MNHEY and CDR2 SVGAGI. Trimming stripped 7 bases from V and 5 bases from J, with 8 bases between. This CDR3 spans 11 amino acids. CDR3 DNA: TGTGCCAGCACGATGGTAACTGAAGCTTTCTTT. It encodes CASTMVTEAFF.

The V and J genes are TRBV5-1 and TRBJ2-2, with D uncertain. Germline V CDR1 and CDR2: SGHRS, YFSETQ. V was cut by 2 bases and J by 3 bases, with 5 bases left in between. The CDR3 consists of 13 residues. CDR3 sequence reads: CASSFGYTGELFF. The CDR3 coding sequence is TGCGCCAGCAGCTTTGGGTACACCGGGGAGCTGTTTTTT.

The chain combines TRBV10-3 with TRBJ2-7, with D possibly being TRBD1 or TRBD2 (7 bases each). The V end was cut by 3 bases, the J end by 7 bases, with 13 bases between. The CDR3 spans 13 residues. Per germline, CDR1 ENHRY and CDR2 SYGVKD. DNA for the CDR3: TGTGCCATCAGTGATGACAGGGAGGGAGAGCAGTACTTC. Amino acids: CAISDDREGEQYF.

V gene TRBV4-2 combines with J gene TRBJ2-3, with 11 nucleotides matching TRBD2. The germline gives CDR1 LGHNA, CDR2 YNFKEQ. The CDR3 is made up of 17 amino acids. The J segment lost 5 bases and the V segment lost 2 bases, leaving 9 bases of the junction unmatched. CDR3 nucleotides: TGTGCCAGCAGCCAAACTAGCGGGAGAGGAGGGCGAGATACGCAGTATTTT. It is translated as CASSQTSGRGGRDTQYF.

CDR3 sequence: CASSYGQGAGGELFF. The CDR3 DNA follows: TGCGCCAGCAGTTACGGACAGGGGGCAGGAGGGGAGCTGTTTTTT. The gene calls are TRBV5-1 and TRBJ2-2; the match to TRBD1 covers 11 bases. This CDR3 has 15 residues. Per germline, CDR1 SGHRS and CDR2 YFSETQ. Trimming at V came to 5 bases and at J to 8 bases, leaving 8 bases not matched to a gene.

This chain links TRBV4-2 with TRBJ2-3; TRBD2 agrees at 7 bases. Germline CDR1 LGHNA, CDR2 YNFKEQ. V gave up 0 bases and J gave up 3 bases; unmatched junction bases: 9. The CDR3 is 17 amino acids. CDR3 residues: CASSQDPGGRSTDTQYF. The DNA for the CDR3 is TGTGCCAGCAGCCAAGATCCCGGCGGGAGATCGACAGATACGCAGTATTTT.